This T cell receptor (beta chain) appears in the sequencing data of a study of vaccination effects on CD4 cells after COVID-19. In the case of this clone: Its antigen is unknown.

After less than 11 days in culture, the CD4+ T cells were isolated. Two doses of BNT162b2 or mRNA-1273 vaccine were administered to participants. This CDR3 spans 14 amino acids. Trimming cost V 5 bases and J 4 bases; bases outside gene matches: 4. The germline gives CDR1 LNHDA, CDR2 SQIVND (reference sequence). Study-level findings and limits: Substantial clonal contraction characterized both infection- and vaccine-induced clones late after vaccination.

Produced via immunoSEQ multiplex PCR; TCRdb's table is partial and in-frame only. Of 45,000 or so clones listed, 60% to 75% were seen once; the top ten hold 6.5% to 7.5%. The J gene is TRBJ1-3, the V gene TRBV19; 8 nucleotides match TRBD1. The sequenced sample was CD4+ T cells from PBMCs cultured without peptide, obtained after COVID-19 vaccination. The sequence was collected from a human donor who received a COVID-19 vaccine. CDR3 in amino acids: CASSDRGSGNTIYF. The CDR3 coding sequence is TGTGCCAGTAGTGACAGGGGTTCAGGAAACACCATATATTTT. Supplemented by reference TRBV19 and TRBJ1-3, the full variable domain reads DGGITQSPKYLFRKEGQNVTLSCEQNLNHDAMYWYRQDPGQGLRLIYYSQIVNDFQKGDIAEGYSVSREKKESFPLTVTSAQKNPTAFYLCASSDRGSGNTIYFGEGSWLTVV.